This TCR beta chain was sequenced for a study of blood T cell repertoires in COVID-19. Germline CDR1 and CDR2: MDHEN and SYDVKM. The CDR3 has 15 residues. V lost 5 bases and J lost 4; bases outside the gene matches: 8. Exposed volunteers were people who met a COVID-19 case within 2 weeks before study entry. The repertoire was sequenced with immunoSEQ multiplex PCR; TCRdb's copy has only in-frame clones and lacks some. Here the sample spans about 270,000 clones, approximately 90% being singletons. Sequencing was performed on PBMCs or T cells enriched from blood (not recorded which). The rearrangement uses TRBV28 and TRBJ2-5; 9 bases map to TRBD2. The clonotype was recovered from a man aged 40-50 years who had been exposed to COVID-19. The CDR3 here is CASSQSSGMSETQYF. CDR3 bases: TGTGCCAGCAGTCAATCTAGCGGGATGTCAGAGACCCAGTACTTC. The variable domain in full, completed from reference TRBV28 and TRBJ2-5, reads DVKVTQSSRYLVKRTGEKVFLECVQDMDHENMFWYRQDPGLGLRLIYFSYDVKMKEKGDIPEGYSVSREKKERFSLILESASTNQTSMYLCASSQSSGMSETQYFGPGTRLLVL.